This T cell receptor (beta chain) was observed in a study of shared clonotypes between healthy human individuals. Only in-frame clones appear in the TCRdb table, and some are missing; sequencing was by immunoSEQ multiplex PCR. The sample shows roughly 1,500,000 clones, 95% to 99% of them seen only once. Germline CDR1 and CDR2: SGHAT and FQNNGV. Trimming stripped 4 bases from V and 4 bases from J, with 13 bases between. This CDR3 contains 15 residues. This clone was seen a single time. Its specificity is unknown. Points from the study as a whole: Represented diversity, genetic and exposure-history alike, was limited by few donors.

Material for sequencing was naive CD4+ T cells sorted from blood. Documented subset: CD45RA+ positively selected. V is TRBV11-2 and J is TRBJ2-2; no reliable D call. This receptor was identified in a man aged 30 to 45 in good health. For the CDR3, the DNA is TGTGCCAGCAGCTCAACGTACACCCCCACCGGGGAGCTGTTTTTT. It encodes CASSSTYTPTGELFF. The complete variable domain, with remaining parts taken from reference TRBV11-2 and TRBJ2-2, reads EAGVAQSPRYKIIEKRQSVAFWCNPISGHATLYWYQQILGQGPKLLIQFQNNGVVDDSQLPKDRFSAERLKGVDSTLKIQPAKLEDSAVYLCASSSTYTPTGELFFGEGSRLTVL.